This T cell receptor beta chain was sequenced during a study of blood T cell repertoires in COVID-19 (dated by TCRdb to about 2020). General notes on the study: Samples from collaborators originated in the United States, Italy and Spain and spanned both the acute and convalescent phases of COVID-19. The prospective study material was composed of cDNA or gDNA derived from T cells, B-cell-depleted T cells, or PBMCs. Deeply sampled blood TCRbeta repertoires from subjects exposed to, actively infected with, or recovered from COVID-19 were included in the dataset. A freely available public database, intended as a resource for researchers studying the immune response to SARS-CoV-2, is where the repertoires were released. The samples were drawn from the first 160 participants of the ongoing ImmuneRACE study and from 950 to 1,500 subjects provided by 6 global collaborators. Sample metadata almost always included a de-identified subject ID, COVID-19 status, age in years and sex. Where available, HLA class I and class II types were obtained from metadata supplied by the sample provider rather than from assay-based typing.

TCRbeta CDR3 regions were amplified from genomic DNA by means of the immunoSEQ Assay, a bias-controlled multiplex PCR. As for how the authors treated the data: The number of nucleated cells in each sample was estimated by amplification of reference gene primers within the assay. To quantify the absolute abundance of each unique TCRbeta CDR3 rearrangement, sequence reads were collapsed and filtered. For each sample, productive Simpson clonality was calculated as the square root of Simpson's diversity index over productive rearrangements. The table was pulled from immuneACCESS by TCRdb, which kept in-frame rearrangements only. Such tables lose some clones; where checked, under half of the loss comes from unresolved V genes, and the rest has no known cause. V and J calls and clone size come straight from that table; D and trimming were deduced from the DNA. This sample has about 280,000 clones in its table, and 80% to 95% of those were observed once. The ten largest clones represent about 3% of the sample.

Here V drops 0 bases and J drops 0 bases, and the junction holds 9 bases not matched to any gene. The CDR3 sequence holds 20 residues, the cysteine and phenylalanine included. The only DNA kept is the CDR3, 60 bases in frame from the first base. The germline V gene encodes CDR1 MGHRA and CDR2 YSYEKL. Participants in the prospective study were aged about 18 to 89 years, lived in 20 to 25 United States geographic areas, and enrolled through a virtual design. In the prospective study, participants were assigned to cohorts based on the clinical history participants reported in a screening survey and a study questionnaire. Exposed participants had been in contact, within 2 weeks of entering the study, with a person who had a PCR-confirmed or clinician-diagnosed case of COVID-19. In the prospective study, mobile phlebotomists collected whole blood, serum and a nasopharyngeal or oropharyngeal swab from each participant. Over an approximately 2-month period, participants in the prospective study had the option of providing additional blood draws and questionnaires. Before DNA extraction, prospective study blood samples were shipped either frozen or at room temperature.

Beyond this particular receptor, the publication reports: The quantity of clinical and demographic metadata differed by source and by participant and was supplied without curation.

Notes on this clone: Its cognate antigen has yet to be identified. No per-base quality is available; no much larger clone lies one base away.

This sequence originates from a man aged 35 to 55 who had been exposed to COVID-19. The rearranged segments are TRBV4-1 and TRBJ2-3, and TRBD2 matches 13 of the central bases. What was sequenced was PBMCs or T cells enriched from blood (not recorded which). The CDR3: CASSQEGRGTSGDSTDTQYF. The nucleotides are TGCGCCAGCAGCCAAGAAGGCAGGGGGACTAGCGGGGACAGCACAGATACGCAGTATTTT.